One sample yielded the 11 T cell receptor beta chains listed below, sequenced in a study of T cells in Graves' hyperthyroidism and ophthalmopathy. RNA transcripts provided the source from which TCR beta CDR3 regions were amplified. First-round RT-PCR with HTBI primers amplified the TCR CDR3 region. TCRdb re-analysed the multiplex PCR reads in MiXCR, keeping a single row per CDR3 protein. The sample has some 350,000 distinct CDR3 sequences, about 20% seen once. The specimen was blood. All receptors derive from a woman between 18 and 30 years old with Graves' hyperthyroidism.

A few counts support this clonotype. The gene calls are TRBV4-1 and TRBJ2-3; the D is unclear. CDR3 length: 14 residues. V was trimmed by 0 bases and J by 5 bases, leaving 9 bases between them. CDR1 is MGHRA and CDR2 is YSYEKL in the germline V gene. The CDR3 is CASSQDQRVDTQYF. Written as DNA, the CDR3 is TGCGCCAGCAGCCAAGATCAACGGGTAGATACGCAGTATTTT.

This clonotype was recorded many times. This chain connects TRBV27 to TRBJ2-7; D possibly uses TRBD1 or TRBD2 (5 bases each). The V and J ends lost 5 bases and 7 bases respectively, with 24 bases between them. Germline loops: CDR1 MNHEY, CDR2 SMNVEV (reference sequence). CDR3 length equals 16 residues. The CDR3 loop reads CASSPGSGTPGREQYF. CDR3 bases: TGTGCCAGCAGTCCCGGCTCCGGGACGCCCGGGCGGGAGCAGTACTTC.

This clonotype was counted many times. The chain joins TRBV11-2 to TRBJ2-4, with D perhaps TRBD1 (7 bases). The CDR3 sequence is 15 residues long. Per germline, CDR1 SGHAT and CDR2 FQNNGV. V lost 5 bases and J lost 5, with 16 bases in between. CDR3 residues: CASSTRTGGENIQYF. In DNA, the CDR3 is TGTGCCAGCAGCACCCGGACAGGAGGGGAAAACATTCAGTACTTC.

This clonotype came up a few times. This chain connects TRBV5-1 to TRBJ1-6; D unclear. Trimming took off 0 bases at V and 10 bases at J, with 11 bases between the two ends. Germline lookup yields CDR1 SGHRS and CDR2 YFSETQ. This CDR3 region has 14 residues. In DNA form, the CDR3 reads TGCGCCAGCAGCTTGGATCCGGGAGCCTCACCCCTCCACTTT. Protein product: CASSLDPGASPLHF.

This clonotype was counted at least ten times. V is TRBV7-9 and J is TRBJ1-2, with D unclear. V shed 5 bases and J shed 0 bases, with 16 bases lying between them. CDR3 length equals 16 residues. From germline, CDR1 is SEHNR and CDR2 FQNEAQ (reference sequence). This CDR3 is CASSPQSGLANYGYTF. The CDR3 DNA reads as TGTGCCAGCAGCCCTCAATCGGGTTTAGCTAACTATGGCTACACCTTC.

This clonotype was found many times. The genes are TRBV20-1 and TRBJ1-1, with TRBD1 matching 9 bases. The germline gives CDR1 DFQATT, CDR2 SNEGSKA (reference sequence). The junction had 13 bases not matched to a gene; V was cut back by 3 bases and J by 5 bases. This CDR3 comprises 16 residues. The DNA for the CDR3 is TGCAGTGCTAGTGGTCCCGGGACAGGGTTGGGGACTGAAGCTTTCTTT. Its translation: CSASGPGTGLGTEAFF.

The gene calls are TRBV28 and TRBJ2-2; 12 positions match TRBD2. The CDR3 sequence is 15 residues long. With 4 bases clipped from V and 7 bases from J, the junction kept 4 bases outside the gene matches. The germline CDR1 and CDR2 sequences are MDHEN and SYDVKM. The CDR3 DNA reads TGTGCCAGCAGTTCCCTAGCGGGGGGGCACGGGGAGCTGTTTTTT. Protein product: CASSSLAGGHGELFF.

This sequence joins TRBV28 and TRBJ2-7, with TRBD2 matching 8 bases. From germline, CDR1 is MDHEN and CDR2 SYDVKM. The J segment lost 3 bases and the V segment lost 5 bases, leaving 9 bases of the junction unmatched. This CDR3 has 15 residues. The CDR3 nucleotides read TGTGCCAGCAGTCCCCGGCGGGGGGTTGGCTACGAGCAGTACTTC. Translation gives CASSPRRGVGYEQYF.

This clonotype has ten or more counts. CDR3 protein: CASSLDPGKGETQYF. In DNA form, the CDR3 reads TGTGCCAGCAGCTTAGATCCCGGGAAAGGAGAGACCCAGTACTTC. This chain connects TRBV11-2 to TRBJ2-5; D perhaps matches TRBD2 (5 bases). There are 15 residues in the CDR3. V was pared by 0 bases and J by 4 bases, with 12 bases between. Germline V gene data show CDR1 as SGHAT and CDR2 as FQNNGV. The whole variable domain, remainder taken from reference TRBV11-2 and TRBJ2-5, is EAGVAQSPRYKIIEKRQSVAFWCNPISGHATLYWYQQILGQGPKLLIQFQNNGVVDDSQLPKDRFSAERLKGVDSTLKIQPAKLEDSAVYLCASSLDPGKGETQYFGPGTRLLVL.

This clonotype was counted only a few times. The genes are TRBV20-1 and TRBJ1-1; 7 positions match TRBD1. CDR3 length equals 16 residues. Trimming removed 4 bases from V and 11 bases from J; junction bases left unmatched: 22. Per germline, CDR1 DFQATT and CDR2 SNEGSKA (reference sequence). The CDR3 sequence: CSAKGTEGPEVFEAFF. The DNA of the CDR3 is TGCAGTGCTAAAGGGACAGAAGGTCCCGAGGTCTTCGAGGCTTTCTTT.

The CDR3 protein is CASRGQEETQYF. CDR3 nucleotides: TGCGCCAGCAGGGGACAGGAAGAGACCCAGTACTTC. The gene calls are TRBV4-1 and TRBJ2-5; 8 bases fit TRBD1. Germline V gene lookup returns CDR1 MGHRA and CDR2 YSYEKL. Germline trimming cut 6 bases from V and 3 bases from J; bases unmatched to any gene: 0. The CDR3 length is 12 residues.